This T cell receptor (beta chain) emerged from a study of shared clonotypes between healthy human individuals. As for the study in general: Donor ages ranged 18 to 49 years: two women, three men.

The donors, all of them Caucasian adults, lived in Nashville, Tennessee. When replicate PCRs were run on unsorted PBMC, they used 300 ng DNA, some 33,000 T cell genomes. Sequencing used immunoSEQ multiplex PCR; TCRdb keeps in-frame clones, though not all of them. This table has 400,000 to 600,000 clones, almost 80% appearing once. Germline CDR1 reads SNHLY; CDR2 reads FYNNEI. This CDR3 comprises 15 residues. With 6 bases clipped from V and 6 bases from J, the junction kept 8 bases outside the gene matches. The source of this sequence is a woman between 35 and 50 years old in good health. Some clones in this sample may be carry-over from other donors' samples. This chain links TRBV2 with TRBJ1-4, with TRBD1 matching over 9 bases. The sample consisted of PBMCs. The CDR3: CASRKRTGVYEKLFF. The CDR3 coding sequence is TGTGCCAGCAGGAAACGGACAGGGGTGTATGAAAAACTGTTTTTT.